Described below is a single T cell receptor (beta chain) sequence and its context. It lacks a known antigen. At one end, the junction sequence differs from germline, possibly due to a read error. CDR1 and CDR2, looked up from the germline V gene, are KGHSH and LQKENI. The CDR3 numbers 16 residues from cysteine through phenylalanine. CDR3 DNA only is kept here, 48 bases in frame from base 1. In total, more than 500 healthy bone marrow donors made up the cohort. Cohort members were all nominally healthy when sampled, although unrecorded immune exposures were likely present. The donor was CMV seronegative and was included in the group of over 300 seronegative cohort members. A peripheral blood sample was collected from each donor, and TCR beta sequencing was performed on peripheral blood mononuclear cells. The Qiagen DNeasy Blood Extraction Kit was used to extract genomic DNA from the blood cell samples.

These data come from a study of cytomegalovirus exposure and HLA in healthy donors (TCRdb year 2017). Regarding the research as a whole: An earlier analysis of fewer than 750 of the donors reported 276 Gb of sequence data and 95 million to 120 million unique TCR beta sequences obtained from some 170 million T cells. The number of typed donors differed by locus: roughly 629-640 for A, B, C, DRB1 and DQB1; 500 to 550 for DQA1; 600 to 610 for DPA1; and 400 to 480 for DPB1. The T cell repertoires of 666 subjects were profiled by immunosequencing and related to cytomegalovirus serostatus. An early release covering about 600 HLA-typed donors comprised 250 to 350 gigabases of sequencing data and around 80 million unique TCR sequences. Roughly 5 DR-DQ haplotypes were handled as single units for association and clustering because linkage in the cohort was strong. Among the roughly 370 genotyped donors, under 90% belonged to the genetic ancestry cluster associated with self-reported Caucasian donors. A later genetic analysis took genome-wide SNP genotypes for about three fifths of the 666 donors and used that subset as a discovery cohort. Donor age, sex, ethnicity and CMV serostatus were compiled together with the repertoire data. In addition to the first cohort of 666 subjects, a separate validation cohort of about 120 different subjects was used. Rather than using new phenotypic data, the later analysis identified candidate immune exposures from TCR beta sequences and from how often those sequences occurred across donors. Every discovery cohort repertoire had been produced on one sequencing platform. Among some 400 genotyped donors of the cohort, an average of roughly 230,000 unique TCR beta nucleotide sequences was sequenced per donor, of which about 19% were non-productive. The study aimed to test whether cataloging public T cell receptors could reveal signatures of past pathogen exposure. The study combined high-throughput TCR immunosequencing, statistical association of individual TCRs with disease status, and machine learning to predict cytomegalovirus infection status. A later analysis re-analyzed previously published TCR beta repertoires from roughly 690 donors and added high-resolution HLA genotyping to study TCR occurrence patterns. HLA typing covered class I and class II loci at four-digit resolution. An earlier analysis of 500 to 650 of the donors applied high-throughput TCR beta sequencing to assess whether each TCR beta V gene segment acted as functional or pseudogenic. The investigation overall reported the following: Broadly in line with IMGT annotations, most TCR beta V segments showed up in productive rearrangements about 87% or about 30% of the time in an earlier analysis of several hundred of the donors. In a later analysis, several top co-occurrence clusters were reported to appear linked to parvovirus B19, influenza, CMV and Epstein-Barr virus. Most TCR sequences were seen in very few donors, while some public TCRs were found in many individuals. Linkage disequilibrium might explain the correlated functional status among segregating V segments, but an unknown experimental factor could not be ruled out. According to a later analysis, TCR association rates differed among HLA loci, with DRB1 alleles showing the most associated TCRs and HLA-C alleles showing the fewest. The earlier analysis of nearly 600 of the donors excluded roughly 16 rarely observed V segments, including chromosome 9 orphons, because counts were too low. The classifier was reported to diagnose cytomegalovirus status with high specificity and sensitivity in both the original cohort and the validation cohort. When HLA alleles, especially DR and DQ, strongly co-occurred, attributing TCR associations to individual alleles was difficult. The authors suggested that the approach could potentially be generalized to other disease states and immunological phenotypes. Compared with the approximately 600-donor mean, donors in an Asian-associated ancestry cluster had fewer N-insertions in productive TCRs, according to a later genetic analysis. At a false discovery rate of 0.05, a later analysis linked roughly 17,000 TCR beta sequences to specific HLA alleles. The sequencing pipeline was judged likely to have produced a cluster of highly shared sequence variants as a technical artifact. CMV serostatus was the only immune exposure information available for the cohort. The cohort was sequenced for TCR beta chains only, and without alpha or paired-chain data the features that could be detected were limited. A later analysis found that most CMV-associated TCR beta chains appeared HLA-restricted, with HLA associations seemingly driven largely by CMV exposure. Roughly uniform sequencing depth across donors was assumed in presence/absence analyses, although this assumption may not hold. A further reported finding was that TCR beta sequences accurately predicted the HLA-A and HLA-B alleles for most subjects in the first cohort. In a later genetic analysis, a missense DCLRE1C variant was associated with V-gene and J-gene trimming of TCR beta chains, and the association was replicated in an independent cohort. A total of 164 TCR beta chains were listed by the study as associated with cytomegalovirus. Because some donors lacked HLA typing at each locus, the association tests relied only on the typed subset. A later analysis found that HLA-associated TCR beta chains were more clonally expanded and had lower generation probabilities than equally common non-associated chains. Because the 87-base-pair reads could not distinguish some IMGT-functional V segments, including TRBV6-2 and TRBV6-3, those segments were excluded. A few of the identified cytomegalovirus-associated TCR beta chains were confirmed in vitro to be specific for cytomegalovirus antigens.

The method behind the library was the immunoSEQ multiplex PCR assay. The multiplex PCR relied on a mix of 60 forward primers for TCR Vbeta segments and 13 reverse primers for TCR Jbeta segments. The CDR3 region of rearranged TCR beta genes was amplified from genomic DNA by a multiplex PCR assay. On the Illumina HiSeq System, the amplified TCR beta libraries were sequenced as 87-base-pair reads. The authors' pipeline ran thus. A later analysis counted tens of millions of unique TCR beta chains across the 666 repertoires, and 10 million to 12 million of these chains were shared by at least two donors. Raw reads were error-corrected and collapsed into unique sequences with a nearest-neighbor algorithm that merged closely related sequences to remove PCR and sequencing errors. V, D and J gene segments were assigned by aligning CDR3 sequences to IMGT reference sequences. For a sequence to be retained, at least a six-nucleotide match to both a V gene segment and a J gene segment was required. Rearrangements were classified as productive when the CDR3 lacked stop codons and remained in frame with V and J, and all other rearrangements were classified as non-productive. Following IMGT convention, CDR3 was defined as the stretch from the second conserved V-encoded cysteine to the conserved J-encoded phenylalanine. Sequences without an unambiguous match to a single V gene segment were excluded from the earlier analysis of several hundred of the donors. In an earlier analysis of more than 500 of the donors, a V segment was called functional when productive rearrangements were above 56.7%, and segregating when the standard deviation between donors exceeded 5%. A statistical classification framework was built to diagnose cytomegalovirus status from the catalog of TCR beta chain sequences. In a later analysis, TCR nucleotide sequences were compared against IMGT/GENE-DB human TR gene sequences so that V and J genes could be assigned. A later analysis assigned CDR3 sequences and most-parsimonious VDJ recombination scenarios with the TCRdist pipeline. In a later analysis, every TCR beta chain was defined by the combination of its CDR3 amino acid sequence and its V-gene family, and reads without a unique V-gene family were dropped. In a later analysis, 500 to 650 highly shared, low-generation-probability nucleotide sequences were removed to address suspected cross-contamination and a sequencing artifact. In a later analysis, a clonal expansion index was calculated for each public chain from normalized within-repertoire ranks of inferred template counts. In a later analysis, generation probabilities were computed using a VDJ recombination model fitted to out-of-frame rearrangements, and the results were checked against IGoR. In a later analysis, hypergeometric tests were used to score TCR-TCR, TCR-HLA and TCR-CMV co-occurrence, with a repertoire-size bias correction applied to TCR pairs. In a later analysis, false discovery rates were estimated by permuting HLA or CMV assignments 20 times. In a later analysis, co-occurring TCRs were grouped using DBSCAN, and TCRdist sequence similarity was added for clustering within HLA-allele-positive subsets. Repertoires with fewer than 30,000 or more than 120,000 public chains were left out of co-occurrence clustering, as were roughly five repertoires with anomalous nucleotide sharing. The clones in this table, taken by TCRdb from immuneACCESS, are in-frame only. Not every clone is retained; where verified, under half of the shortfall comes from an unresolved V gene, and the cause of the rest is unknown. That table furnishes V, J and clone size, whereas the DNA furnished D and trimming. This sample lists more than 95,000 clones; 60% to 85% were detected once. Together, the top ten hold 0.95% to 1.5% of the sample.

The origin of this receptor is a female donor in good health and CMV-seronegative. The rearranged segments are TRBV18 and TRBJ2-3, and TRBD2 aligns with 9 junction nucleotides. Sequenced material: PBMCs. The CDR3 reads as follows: CASSPQGSGGTDTQYF. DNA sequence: TGTGCCAGCTCGCCCCAAGGTAGCGGGGGCACGGATACGCAGTATTTT.